This TCR beta chain stems from a study of cytomegalovirus exposure and HLA in healthy donors. Of note for this clone: Its antigen is currently unknown.

The length of the CDR3 is 17 residues. V gave up 0 bases and J gave up 2 bases; unmatched junction bases: 7. Germline assignment: CDR1 MGHRA and CDR2 YSYEKL. Both 60 Vbeta primers and 13 Jbeta primers went into the PCR. Profiled with immunoSEQ multiplex PCR; TCRdb holds only in-frame clones, not every one. The data contain about 130,000 clones, around 86% of them singletons. Points from the study as a whole: An apparent linkage of common viral pathogens to several of the most significant clusters emerged in a later analysis. A few CMV-associated chains were confirmed in vitro to be specific for CMV antigens.

The sample was PBMCs. The gene calls are TRBV4-1 and TRBJ2-7; 10 bases match TRBD1. The receptor was derived from a man younger than 35 in good health and CMV-seronegative. The CDR3 is CASSQERDGTGAYEQYF. The CDR3 region has the DNA TGCGCCAGCAGCCAAGAGAGAGACGGGACAGGGGCCTACGAGCAGTACTTC.